The 6 T cell receptor beta chains below come from one sample, sequenced in a study of shared clonotypes between healthy human individuals. Here immunoSEQ multiplex PCR was the method, and the copy in TCRdb shows in-frame clones only, minus some. The sample records about 470,000 clones, about 76% being singletons. The sample consisted of PBMCs. The receptors stem from a middle-aged woman in good health. Some clones in this sample may be carry-over from other donors' samples.

The rearrangement links TRBV19 to TRBJ2-7; 9 bases agree with TRBD2. V shed 3 bases and J 3 bases; nucleotides not matched to a gene: 3. Germline-derived CDR1 and CDR2 are LNHDA and SQIVND (reference sequence). The CDR3 loop spans 14 amino acids. CDR3 region: CASSIGLANYEQYF. Here the CDR3 DNA reads TGTGCCAGTAGTATCGGACTAGCGAACTACGAGCAGTACTTC. The full variable domain, completed using reference TRBV19 and TRBJ2-7, is DGGITQSPKYLFRKEGQNVTLSCEQNLNHDAMYWYRQDPGQGLRLIYYSQIVNDFQKGDIAEGYSVSREKKESFPLTVTSAQKNPTAFYLCASSIGLANYEQYFGPGTRLTVT.

This chain joins TRBV10-3 and TRBJ1-3; 8 bases map to TRBD1. The germline gives CDR1 ENHRY, CDR2 SYGVKD. V shed 5 bases and J 6 bases; nucleotides not matched to a gene: 3. The CDR3 sequence is 13 residues long. The DNA for the CDR3 is TGTGCCATCAGTCAGACAGGGGAAAACACCATATATTTT. This gives the protein CAISQTGENTIYF.

The CDR3 reads CASSFSGRSDEQYF. The CDR3 region has the DNA TGTGCCAGCAGTTTTAGCGGGAGGTCTGACGAGCAGTACTTC. The J gene is TRBJ2-5, the V gene TRBV28, with TRBD2 identical over 10 bases. The J call may be faulty, since TRBJ2-7 better matches the DNA end. Germline V CDR1 and CDR2: MDHEN, SYDVKM. CDR3 length equals 14 residues.

V gene TRBV18 combines with J gene TRBJ2-3, with TRBD2 as a possible D gene (5 bases). This CDR3 is built from 15 residues. Germline V gives CDR1 KGHSH, CDR2 LQKENI. V lost 1 base to trimming and J lost 1 base, with 9 bases between them. DNA for the CDR3: TGTGCCAGCTCACCACGGCCAGCGGGCACAGATACGCAGTATTTT. The encoded protein is CASSPRPAGTDTQYF.

This sequence joins TRBV4-1 and TRBJ1-4; no firm D call. Germline-derived CDR1 and CDR2 are MGHRA and YSYEKL. The V end was cut by 0 bases, the J end by 6 bases, with 14 bases between. This CDR3 contains 16 residues. The DNA for the CDR3 is TGCGCCAGCAGCCAAGATCTGAGGCGATCGTATGAAAAACTGTTTTTT. This translates into CASSQDLRRSYEKLFF.

The chain employs TRBV18 and TRBJ2-4; 7 bases line up with TRBD1. CDR1 and CDR2 (germline): KGHSH, LQKENI. CDR3 length: 16 amino acids. V lost 1 base, J lost 1 base, and 4 bases stayed unmatched. The CDR3 reads CASSPQGAVAKNIQYF. The DNA of the CDR3 is TGTGCCAGCTCACCACAGGGGGCCGTGGCCAAAAACATTCAGTACTTC.